These 7 T cell receptor beta chains came from one sample sequenced in a study of cytomegalovirus exposure and HLA in healthy donors. The PCR had 60 Vbeta and 13 Jbeta primers. The table came from immunoSEQ multiplex PCR; TCRdb's copy has only in-frame clones and leaves some out. The sample carries some 200,000 clones, 75% to 90% recorded once. Specimen: PBMCs. These receptor sequences come from a man in his forties in good health and CMV-seropositive.

The chain links TRBV28 to TRBJ1-2; tentatively, D is TRBD1 (5 bases). This CDR3 spans 15 amino acids. Trimming took off 6 bases at V and 4 bases at J, with 18 bases between the two ends. Germline V lookup: CDR1 MDHEN, CDR2 SYDVKM. This CDR3 is CASSLTPQGGYGYTF. CDR3 sequence (DNA): TGTGCCAGCAGCCTTACGCCGCAGGGCGGCTATGGCTACACCTTC.

The chain combines TRBV19 with TRBJ2-1; 9 bases agree with TRBD1. V was pared by 5 bases and J by 8 bases, with 22 bases of the junction left unmatched. Per germline, CDR1 LNHDA and CDR2 SQIVND (reference sequence). This CDR3 comprises 19 residues. The CDR3 DNA reads as TGTGCCAGTAGTTCCAACCGGGACAGGGTATGGAGCGGAGGGCATGAGCAGTTCTTC. Translation: CASSSNRDRVWSGGHEQFF.

The chain links TRBV6-1 to TRBJ1-4; D is uncertain. The CDR3 extends over 16 amino acids. Germline V lookup: CDR1 MNHNS, CDR2 SASEGT. V was cut by 1 base and J by 0 bases, with 9 bases left in between. The CDR3 nucleotides read TGTGCCAGCAGTGAAGACCTAGTTGCAACTAATGAAAAACTGTTTTTT. The encoded protein is CASSEDLVATNEKLFF.

This clone has just a few counts. The V and J genes are TRBV30 and TRBJ2-1, with TRBD1 as a possible D gene (5 bases). CDR1 is GTSNPN and CDR2 is SVGIG in the germline V gene (reference sequence). The length of the CDR3 is 15 residues. Trimming stripped 8 bases from V and 0 bases from J, with 17 bases between. The CDR3 bases are TGTGCCAGCTTTCGTGGGGCCAGCTCCTACAATGAGCAGTTCTTC. Its translation is CASFRGASSYNEQFF.

The J gene is TRBJ2-2, the V gene TRBV19; 13 bases match TRBD2. Per the germline V gene, CDR1 is LNHDA and CDR2 is SQIVND (reference sequence). The CDR3 runs to 20 residues. J was trimmed by 5 bases and V by 4 bases; bases with no gene match: 16. The CDR3 coding sequence is TGTGCCAGTAGTAGGATAGACGGAACGACTAGCGGGGGGAATACCGGGGAGCTGTTTTTT. Amino acid sequence: CASSRIDGTTSGGNTGELFF.

The chain carries TRBV29-1 and TRBJ2-1; 10 bases are shared with TRBD1. Per the germline V gene, CDR1 is SQVTM and CDR2 is ANQGSEA. J was trimmed by 7 bases and V by 1 base; bases with no gene match: 7. CDR3 size: 15 residues. The DNA for the CDR3 is TGCAGCGTTGAAGGACAGGGGGCGAGGGGTAATGAGCAGTTCTTC. Protein product: CSVEGQGARGNEQFF.

This clone was recorded a few times. The chain carries TRBV4-1 and TRBJ2-3; D is perhaps TRBD1 (6 bases). Trimming left V 4 bases short and J 0 bases short, with 11 bases between. The CDR3 runs to 15 residues. In germline, CDR1 is MGHRA, CDR2 YSYEKL. For the CDR3, the DNA is TGCGCCAGCAGCCGCCGACAGGAGAGCACAGATACGCAGTATTTT. Residues: CASSRRQESTDTQYF.